This TCR beta chain derives from a study of T cells in Graves' hyperthyroidism and ophthalmopathy. At least ten counts were recorded for this clonotype. Patients between 18 and 65 years old had hyperthyroidism, newly diagnosed and lasting under 2 months. Per the germline V gene, CDR1 is GTSNPN and CDR2 is SVGIG (reference sequence). Trimming removed 0 bases from V and 1 base from J, with 12 bases in between. This CDR3 has 15 residues. RNA transcripts served as the template for amplifying TCR beta CDR3 regions. HTBI primers were used for first-round RT-PCR of the TCR CDR3. TCRdb reprocessed the multiplex PCR reads via MiXCR and lists one record per CDR3 protein. There are some 180,000 distinct CDR3 sequences in the sample; about a sixth occur only once, and about 56% lies in the top ten.

This receptor was taken from a woman aged 45-65 years with Graves' hyperthyroidism. Sequenced input: blood. This chain connects TRBV30 to TRBJ1-1; maybe TRBD1 (6 bases). CDR3 protein: CAWSVRGQTNTEAFF. CDR3 DNA: TGTGCCTGGAGTGTACGGGGGCAGACGAACACTGAAGCTTTCTTT.